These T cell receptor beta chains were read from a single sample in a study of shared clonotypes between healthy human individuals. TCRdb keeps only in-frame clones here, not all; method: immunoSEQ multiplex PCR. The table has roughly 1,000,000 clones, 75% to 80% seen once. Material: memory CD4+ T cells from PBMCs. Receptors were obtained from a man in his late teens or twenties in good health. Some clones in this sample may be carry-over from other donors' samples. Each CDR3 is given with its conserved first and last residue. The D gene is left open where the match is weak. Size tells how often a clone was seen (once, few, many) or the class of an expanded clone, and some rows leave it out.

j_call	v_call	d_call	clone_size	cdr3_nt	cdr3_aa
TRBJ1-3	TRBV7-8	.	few	TGTGCCAGCAGAGGGACCTCCTCTGGAAACACCATATATTTT	CASRGTSSGNTIYF
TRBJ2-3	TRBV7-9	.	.	TGTGCCAGCAGCCAACAGTTCACAGATACGCAGTATTTT	CASSQQFTDTQYF
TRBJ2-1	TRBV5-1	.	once	TGCGCCAGCAGCAGGCCGGGACACTACAATGAGCAGTTCTTC	CASSRPGHYNEQFF
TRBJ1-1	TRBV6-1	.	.	TGTGCCAGCAGTCCTCAGGGGAACACTGAAGCTTTCTTT	CASSPQGNTEAFF
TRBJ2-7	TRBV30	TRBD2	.	TGTGCCTGGAGTGTACTCTGGACTAGTCGAGGGTACGAGCAGTACTTC	CAWSVLWTSRGYEQYF
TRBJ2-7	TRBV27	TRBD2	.	TGTGCCAGCAGTTCTGTACTAGCGGCATACGAGCAGTACTTC	CASSSVLAAYEQYF
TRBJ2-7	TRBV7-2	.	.	TGTGCCAGCAGGTTAGGGCTCTTCGAGGACTACGAGCAGTACTTC	CASRLGLFEDYEQYF
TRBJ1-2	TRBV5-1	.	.	TGCGCCAGCAGCCCACAGAGCCTGACCTATGGCTACACCTTC	CASSPQSLTYGYTF
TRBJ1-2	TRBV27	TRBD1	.	TGTGCCAGCAGCTTCGACTCCGCTCAGGGGGCTGGTGGCTACACCTTC	CASSFDSAQGAGGYTF
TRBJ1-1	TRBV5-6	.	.	TGTGCCAGCAGGTTTGGCGGGGTAGGGGGGAACACTGAAGCTTTCTTT	CASRFGGVGGNTEAFF
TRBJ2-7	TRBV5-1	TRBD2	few	TGCGCCAGCAGCTTAGGAGCGGGACGGGACGAGCAGTACTTC	CASSLGAGRDEQYF
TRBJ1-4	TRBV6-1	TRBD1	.	TGTGCCAGCTCCCAGGGACAGGGAGATGAAAAACTGTTTTTT	CASSQGQGDEKLFF
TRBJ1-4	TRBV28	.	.	TGTGCCAGCAGCCTGATCGGGGAAAAACTGTTTTTT	CASSLIGEKLFF
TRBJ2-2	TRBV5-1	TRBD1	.	TGCGCCAGCAGCTCCGGGACAGGGTACTCCGGGGAGCTGTTTTTT	CASSSGTGYSGELFF
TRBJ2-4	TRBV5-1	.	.	TGCGCCAGCAGCTTGGCCGGGCAGGGGTTAAACATTCAGTACTTC	CASSLAGQGLNIQYF
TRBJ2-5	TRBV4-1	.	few	TGCGCCAGCAGCCACTCCCCTCGAAACAGGGACCAAGAGACCCAGTACTTC	CASSHSPRNRDQETQYF
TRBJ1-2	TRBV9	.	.	TGTGCCAGCAGTGTAACAGGAGAGTTTAACTATGGCTACACCTTC	CASSVTGEFNYGYTF
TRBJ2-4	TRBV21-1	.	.	TGTGCCAGCAGCAAAGCCGGGACAGGGGTAGCCAAAAACATTCAGTACTTC	CASSKAGTGVAKNIQYF
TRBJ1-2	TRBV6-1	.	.	TGTGCCAGCATTAAGGACTCTAACTATGGCTACACCTTC	CASIKDSNYGYTF
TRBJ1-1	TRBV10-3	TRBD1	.	TGTGCCATCAGTGCCTTCAGTACGACAGGGGTAACTGAAGCTTTCTTT	CAISAFSTTGVTEAFF
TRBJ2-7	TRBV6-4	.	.	TGTGCCAGCGCGGAGGACTGTAGGGCCTCGTCCTCCTACGAGCAGTACTTC	CASAEDCRASSSYEQYF
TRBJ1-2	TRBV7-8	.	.	TGTGCCAGCAGCTTAGCTGAGAACTATGGCTACACCTTC	CASSLAENYGYTF
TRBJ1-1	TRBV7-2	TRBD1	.	TGTGCCAGCAGCTTAGTCGGCAGGGGGGGTAATGAAGCTTTCTTT	CASSLVGRGGNEAFF
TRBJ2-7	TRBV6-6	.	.	TGTGCCAGCAGACACGGCCTCTACGAGCAGTACTTC	CASRHGLYEQYF
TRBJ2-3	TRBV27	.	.	TGTGCCAGCTCCCTTAGGGGCACAGATACGCAGTATTTT	CASSLRGTDTQYF
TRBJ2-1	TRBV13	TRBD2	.	TGTGCCAGCAGCACCGGTCGACTAGCGGGAGGAAATTGGCAGTTCTTC	CASSTGRLAGGNWQFF
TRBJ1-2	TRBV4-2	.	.	TGTGCCAGCAGCCAAGGAATGGGTCGGATTGATGGCTACACCTTC	CASSQGMGRIDGYTF
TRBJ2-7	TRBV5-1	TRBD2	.	TGCGCCAGCAGCATACTAGCGGGTCGGTCCTACGAGCAGTACTTC	CASSILAGRSYEQYF
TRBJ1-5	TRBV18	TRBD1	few	TGTGCCAGCTCACTAAACGACAGGGCCAATCAGCCCCAGCATTTT	CASSLNDRANQPQHF
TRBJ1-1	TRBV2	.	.	TGTGCCAGCAGTGTAATACAGGGGAACACTGAAGCTTTCTTT	CASSVIQGNTEAFF
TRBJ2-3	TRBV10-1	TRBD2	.	TGCGCCAGCAGCCGGGACTATGATACGCAGTATTTT	CASSRDYDTQYF
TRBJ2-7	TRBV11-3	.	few	TGTGCCAGCAGCCCTGGGACGTCTGAGCAGTACTTC	CASSPGTSEQYF